These 7 T cell receptor beta chains were sequenced from one sample in a study of beta chain features in type 1 diabetes. Expressed TCRB transcripts were sequenced because the isolated RNA had all been reverse transcribed beforehand. Data came from immunoSEQ multiplex PCR; TCRdb stores just in-frame clones and leaves some out. Among nearly 350,000 clones, approximately 10% were seen once, and the ten largest hold less than 1.2%. Study-level results: Within each of all four CD4+ subsets, Type 1 diabetes patients had TCRB CDR3s that were moderately but significantly shorter.

No antigen has been assigned to these receptors. Source material: central memory CD4+ T cells from blood. The receptors stem from a young man with type 1 diabetes.

The rearrangement links TRBV7-9 to TRBJ2-2, with 9 bases identical to TRBD1. V was clipped by 5 bases and J by 1 base; unmatched bases: 2. From germline, CDR1 is SEHNR and CDR2 FQNEAQ (reference sequence). This CDR3 comprises 15 residues. CDR3 residues: CASSKGQGNTGELFF. CDR3 coding DNA: TGTGCCAGCAGCAAGGGACAGGGGAACACCGGGGAGCTGTTTTTT.

The V and J genes are TRBV5-1 and TRBJ1-1; D might be TRBD1 (6 bases). The V end was cut by 2 bases, the J end by 7 bases, with 6 bases between. Looked up from germline, CDR1 is SGHRS and CDR2 is YFSETQ. The CDR3 is 11 residues long. DNA for the CDR3: TGCGCCAGCAGCTTCAGGGGTGAAGCTTTCTTT. This gives the protein CASSFRGEAFF.

The rearrangement joins TRBV4-3 to TRBJ2-6; D is perhaps TRBD1 (5 bases). Trimming left V 0 bases short and J 2 bases short, with 17 bases between. Per the germline V gene, CDR1 is LGHNA and CDR2 is YSLEER. The CDR3 is 19 residues long. CDR3 sequence reads: CASSQDLHQGRTGANVLTF. The CDR3 nucleotides read TGCGCCAGCAGCCAAGATCTTCACCAGGGAAGAACTGGGGCCAACGTCCTGACTTTC.

V usage is TRBV7-8 and J usage is TRBJ1-2; D not resolved. V lost 4 bases and J lost 1, with 10 bases in between. This CDR3 has 14 residues. Germline CDR1 and CDR2: SGHVS and FQNEAQ. The CDR3 coding sequence is TGTGCCAGCAGCTACGGAGGGTATAACTATGGCTACACCTTC. This codes for CASSYGGYNYGYTF.

The table lists this clone with a few counts. The DNA for the CDR3 is TGTGCCAGTAGGGAATTGACAGGAAGTGCTTCACCCCTCCACTTT. Amino acid sequence: CASRELTGSASPLHF. V usage is TRBV19 and J usage is TRBJ1-6; a possible D gene is TRBD1 (6 bases). This CDR3 region has 15 residues. Trimming removed 6 bases from V and 9 bases from J, with 18 bases in between. Per germline, CDR1 LNHDA and CDR2 SQIVND (reference sequence).

This clone was observed a single time. One junction end disagrees with the germline gene, perhaps due to a read error. CDR3 coding DNA: TGCGGCGTTGTCGACAGTCTATTAGATACGCAGTATTTT. Its protein is CGVVDSLLDTQYF. The gene calls are TRBV29-1 and TRBJ2-3, with a tentative D call TRBD1 (5 bases). The CDR3 runs to 13 residues. Germline-derived CDR1 and CDR2 are SQVTM and ANQGSEA.

This clone was observed a few times. The chain has TRBV7-2 and TRBJ1-4; D uncertain. CDR1 and CDR2 (germline): SGHTA, FQGNSA. The V end lost 4 bases, the J end lost 2 bases, and 5 bases lay between the germline ends. The CDR3 has 13 residues. CDR3 bases: TGTGCCAGCAGCTCGTACACTAATGAAAAACTGTTTTTT. Amino acid sequence: CASSSYTNEKLFF.